The 19 T cell receptor beta chains reported below all come from one sample, sequenced in a study of CXCR3-negative and CXCR3-positive naive CD8 T cells. Study conclusions and caveats: CXCR3-positive naive cells had TRB CDR3s that were more hydrophobic than CXCR3-negative naive cells had.

Preparation of TRB cDNA libraries relied on 5' RACE carrying UMI labels. TCRdb derives one entry per CDR3 protein from the 5' RACE reads, leaving out DNA. In all, the sample yields under 75,000 distinct CDR3 sequences. Which antigens these TCRs recognize remains unknown. Specimen: naive CXCR3+ CD8+ T cells from blood. Indicated subset: CD45RO-CCR7+CD27+CD95- naive CD8+ T cells expressing CXCR3 (TNR3+). These receptors all stem from a human donor in good health. Some clones in this sample may be carry-over from other donors' samples.

The J gene is TRBJ2-4, the V gene TRBV21-1; the D call of TRBD1 rests on TCRdb alone, since no DNA is present to check it. TRBV21-1 is a documented pseudogene. The CDR3 is 16 residues long. CDR3 loop: CASSCRVLLEINIQYF.

This rearrangement joins TRBV27 to TRBJ2-6. This CDR3 is 14 amino acids long. Germline-derived CDR1 and CDR2 are MNHEY and SMNVEV (reference sequence). CDR3: CASSLYSGANVLTF.

V is TRBV27 and J is TRBJ2-7; TCRdb proposes TRBD1, but this gene call is untestable without DNA. The germline CDR1 and CDR2 sequences are MNHEY and SMNVEV (reference sequence). The CDR3 contains 15 residues. Here the CDR3 reads CASSKLTGKTYEQYF.

The CDR3 loop is CASSYSAAQPQHF. The V gene is TRBV6-2 or TRBV6-3, the J gene TRBJ1-5. This CDR3 is built from 13 residues. The germline V gene encodes CDR1 MNHEY and CDR2 SVGEGT.

The genes are TRBV11-2 and TRBJ2-7; TCRdb reports TRBD1, a call that lacks DNA to check it against. The CDR3 totals 11 residues. CDR1 and CDR2 from the germline V gene are SGHAT and FQNNGV. CDR3 region: CASSPAWGLYF.

This sequence joins TRBV28 and TRBJ2-1; TCRdb selects TRBD1, and the lack of DNA leaves this call unchecked. Germline assignment: CDR1 MDHEN and CDR2 SYDVKM. This CDR3 has 16 amino acids. CDR3 in amino acids: CASSFFPGGAYNEQFF.

The chain employs TRBV15 and TRBJ2-5. The CDR3 loop spans 15 amino acids. From germline, CDR1 is LNHNV and CDR2 YYDKDF (reference sequence). CDR3: CATSTSLGGQETQYF.

The chain joins TRBV5-1 to TRBJ2-1; lacking DNA, the TRBD2 call made by TCRdb goes unchecked. The germline gives CDR1 SGHRS, CDR2 YFSETQ. The CDR3 consists of 14 residues. Here the CDR3 reads CASSGASGGTEQFF.

The chain joins TRBV12-3 or TRBV12-4 to TRBJ2-5; with no DNA, the TCRdb D assignment of TRBD1 cannot be verified. The CDR3 totals 13 residues. CDR3 amino acids: CASTLWGGETQYF.

The chain has TRBV7-8 and TRBJ2-7. CDR1 is SGHVS and CDR2 is FQNEAQ in the germline V gene. The CDR3 extends over 14 amino acids. CDR3 residues: CASSFGFPGYEQYF.

V and J are TRBV27 and TRBJ1-1; TCRdb picks TRBD1, but there is no DNA to check that call. The germline CDR1 and CDR2 sequences are MNHEY and SMNVEV (reference sequence). The length of the CDR3 is 15 residues. The CDR3 loop is CASTLGGRGNTEAFF.

V usage is TRBV12-3 or TRBV12-4 and J usage is TRBJ2-3; the TRBD2 assignment by TCRdb is unverifiable without DNA. This CDR3 is 17 amino acids long. CDR3 protein: CASSFRLAGRSTDTQYF.

J is TRBJ2-7 and V is TRBV4-3; without DNA, the TCRdb call of TRBD1 cannot be checked. The germline CDR1 and CDR2 sequences are LGHNA and YSLEER. This CDR3 region has 13 residues. This CDR3 reads CASSPRTGYEQYF.

The genes are TRBV4-3 and TRBJ2-1. The CDR3 consists of 16 residues. CDR1 and CDR2 (germline): LGHNA, YSLEER. Here the CDR3 reads CASSQDDWSSYNEQFF.

The chain couples TRBV29-1 to TRBJ2-5; absent DNA, TCRdb's TRBD2 call cannot be checked. The germline V gene has CDR1 SQVTM and CDR2 ANQGSEA. The CDR3 extends over 16 amino acids. CDR3 sequence reads: CSVEDGVGKDWGTQYF.

The chain uses TRBV7-8 and TRBJ2-3; TCRdb selects TRBD1, and the lack of DNA leaves this call unchecked. Germline V CDR1 and CDR2: SGHVS, FQNEAQ. This CDR3 is 15 amino acids long. CDR3 protein: CASSVSGGRTDTQYF.

The chain carries TRBV29-1 and TRBJ2-7; without DNA, the TCRdb call of TRBD1 cannot be checked. This CDR3 region has 14 residues. The V gene's germline CDR1 is SQVTM and CDR2 ANQGSEA. This chain's CDR3 is CSAGQRQGGYEQYF.

This chain uses TRBV7-9 with TRBJ1-1; the TCRdb call, TRBD1, lacks DNA for checking. Germline lookup yields CDR1 SEHNR and CDR2 FQNEAQ (reference sequence). The CDR3 sequence is 13 residues long. CDR3 sequence: CASSLGGNGEAFF.

The CDR3 loop is CASSLVPTGDEQETQYF. The chain employs TRBV5-4 and TRBJ2-5; without DNA, the TCRdb call of TRBD1 cannot be checked. The CDR3 is 17 amino acids. Germline V gene lookup returns CDR1 SGHNT and CDR2 YYREEE (reference sequence). Full variable domain (missing parts from reference TRBV5-4 and TRBJ2-5): ETGVTQSPTHLIKTRGQQVTLRCSSQSGHNTVSWYQQALGQGPQFIFQYYREEENGRGNFPPRFSGLQFPNYSSELNVNALELDDSALYLCASSLVPTGDEQETQYFGPGTRLLVL.